This T cell receptor beta chain was identified during a study of technical replicates of blood from several donors. The V gene lost 7 bases and the J gene lost 4 bases, with 17 bases spanning the gap. This CDR3 contains 15 residues. Germline loops: CDR1 SGHAT, CDR2 FQNNGV. Sequencing used immunoSEQ multiplex PCR; TCRdb keeps in-frame clones, though not all of them. Here the sample spans 66,000 or so clones, around 97% being singletons. This TCR derives from a human donor in good health. Input material: T cells isolated from PBMCs. The V gene is TRBV11-2, the J gene TRBJ1-3; unclear D gene. For the CDR3, the DNA is TGTGCCAGCACCTTGAGGAGAACGGGAGGAAACACCATATATTTT. Translated: CASTLRRTGGNTIYF.